Listed below are T cell receptor beta chains from one sample, sequenced in a study of shared clonotypes between healthy human individuals. The assay was immunoSEQ multiplex PCR, and TCRdb's table has in-frame clones only and misses some. Of over 2 million clones in the sample, about 95% are singletons; the top ten hold more than 0.95%. Material for sequencing was naive CD8+ T cells sorted from blood. These receptors came from a man aged 18 to 30 in good health. CDR3s include the opening cysteine and the closing phenylalanine or tryptophan. D genes are given only for firm matches. Size is omitted from some rows. Given values are once, few, many or a class for expanded clones.

d_call	v_call	clone_size	j_call	cdr3_nt	cdr3_aa
TRBD2	TRBV4-2	-	TRBJ2-5	TGTGCCAGCAGCCAAGAGGGAGTGGGGGGGTTAGAAGAGACCCAGTACTTC	CASSQEGVGGLEETQYF
-	TRBV5-6	-	TRBJ2-1	TGTGCCAGCAGTTGGGACTACAATGAGCAGTTCTTC	CASSWDYNEQFF
-	TRBV7-9	-	TRBJ2-3	TGTGCCAGCAGCTCAGGGGACCGAATTGGCACAGATACGCAGTATTTT	CASSSGDRIGTDTQYF
-	TRBV4-3	-	TRBJ2-7	TGCGCCAGCAGCCAAGACCCCGGGACTTTCTCCTACGAGCAGTACTTC	CASSQDPGTFSYEQYF
TRBD1	TRBV5-4	-	TRBJ2-3	TGTGCCAGCAGCCCCGGGACAGGGAGCACAGATACGCAGTATTTT	CASSPGTGSTDTQYF
-	TRBV6-5	-	TRBJ2-3	TGTGCCAGCAGTTACCTAGAGACCTCAGATACGCAGTATTTT	CASSYLETSDTQYF
-	TRBV9	-	TRBJ2-4	TGTGCCAGCAGCGTAAGTGGTGCCGGTAGTATTCAGTACTTC	CASSVSGAGSIQYF
-	TRBV7-6	-	TRBJ2-5	TGTGCCAGCAGCCTAGCTCCAGGGAGGGAGACCCAGTACTTC	CASSLAPGRETQYF
-	TRBV11-3	-	TRBJ1-4	TGTGCCAGCAGCGACCGGGACATAATTTTCGCAACTAATGAAAAACTGTTTTTT	CASSDRDIIFATNEKLFF
-	TRBV29-1	-	TRBJ2-2	TGCAGCGTACCCGGGGGCGCCGGGGAGCTGTTTTTT	CSVPGGAGELFF
TRBD2	TRBV7-6	-	TRBJ2-7	TGTGCCAGCAGCTTAAGTAGCGGGGCCTCCTACGAGCAGTACTTC	CASSLSSGASYEQYF
-	TRBV28	-	TRBJ2-6	TGTGCCAGCAGTTTTAGCCGCTCTGGGGCCAACGTCCTGACTTTC	CASSFSRSGANVLTF
TRBD2	TRBV27	-	TRBJ2-5	TGTGCCAGCAGCCCCGCGGGGGGGGGAGAAGAGACCCAGTACTTC	CASSPAGGGEETQYF
TRBD2	TRBV10-1	-	TRBJ2-3	TGCGCCAGCAGTGAGTCTGGGCGGGAGGGCACAGATACGCAGTATTTT	CASSESGREGTDTQYF
-	TRBV28	-	TRBJ2-2	TGTGCCAGCAAGTTGCAGGGTGGCACCGGGGAGCTGTTTTTT	CASKLQGGTGELFF
-	TRBV19	-	TRBJ1-4	TGTGCCAGTAGTCCTCCAGGAGCAACTAATGAAAAACTGTTTTTT	CASSPPGATNEKLFF
-	TRBV11-2	-	TRBJ1-2	TGTGCCAGCAGCTCGACAGGCAGAGCTAACTATGGCTACACCTTC	CASSSTGRANYGYTF
-	TRBV27	-	TRBJ2-1	TGTGCCAGCAGTATAGGGGGCTCCTACAATGAGCAGTTCTTC	CASSIGGSYNEQFF
-	TRBV6-1	few	TRBJ1-6	TGTGCCAGCGGCGGTTCACCCCTCCACTTT	CASGGSPLHF
-	TRBV15	-	TRBJ1-1	TGTGCCACCAGCAGGACAGTGAACACTGAAGCTTTCTTT	CATSRTVNTEAFF
-	TRBV30	-	TRBJ2-7	TGTGCCTGGACCCCTTACGCGGGGTACTACGAGCAGTACTTC	CAWTPYAGYYEQYF
-	TRBV15	-	TRBJ2-1	TGTGCCACCAGCGGACCCGACAGACATGAGCAGTTCTTC	CATSGPDRHEQFF
TRBD2	TRBV7-9	-	TRBJ2-5	TGTGCCAGCAGCCCCCTTGTAGCGGGAGGGGCAGAGACCCAGTACTTC	CASSPLVAGGAETQYF
TRBD1	TRBV27	-	TRBJ1-5	TGTGCCAGCAAACGCGGGACAGGGGGCGGTCAGCCCCAGCATTTT	CASKRGTGGGQPQHF
-	TRBV7-9	-	TRBJ1-1	TGTGCCAGCAGCTTTCCCGGTTTCTTT	CASSFPGFF
TRBD1	TRBV14	-	TRBJ1-6	TGTGCCAGCAGCCAAGAAGCAGGGGGCGGTTCACCCCTCCACTTT	CASSQEAGGGSPLHF
-	TRBV5-1	-	TRBJ2-3	TGCGCCAGTAGCCGCGGGGACTTCACAGATACGCAGTATTTT	CASSRGDFTDTQYF
-	TRBV19	-	TRBJ1-1	TGTGCCAGTAGTATCGGCCCGGGAGTGACTGAAGCTTTCTTT	CASSIGPGVTEAFF
TRBD1	TRBV10-3	-	TRBJ2-7	TGTGCCATTCGACAGGGGGCCTACGAGCAGTACTTC	CAIRQGAYEQYF
-	TRBV2	once	TRBJ1-2	TGTGCCAGCAGATGGGGGGCAGGGTCAAACTATGGCTACACCTTC	CASRWGAGSNYGYTF
-	TRBV11-2	-	TRBJ2-7	TGTGCCAGCAGCTTAGTAGCGGATGCCTACGAGCAGTACTTC	CASSLVADAYEQYF
TRBD1	TRBV28	once	TRBJ1-1	TGTGCCAGCAGAACCGGGACAGGGATCACTGAAGCTTTCTTT	CASRTGTGITEAFF
-	TRBV11-2	-	TRBJ2-2	TGTGCCAGCAGCTTAGAGTTAACCGGGGAGCTGTTTTTT	CASSLELTGELFF
TRBD2	TRBV13	-	TRBJ2-5	TGTGCCAGCAGCTCTAGCGGGGGGTCGACCCCCCAGTACTTC	CASSSSGGSTPQYF
-	TRBV7-9	-	TRBJ1-1	TGTGCCAGCAGCTTATTAGGCGGGGTGGGGGACACTGAAGCTTTCTTT	CASSLLGGVGDTEAFF
-	TRBV4-1	once	TRBJ1-4	TGCGCCAGCAGCCAAGATGAGGAGGGGACTAATGAAAAACTGTTTTTT	CASSQDEEGTNEKLFF
-	TRBV5-1	-	TRBJ2-1	TGCGCCAGCAGCTTCCTGGCCGATGAGCAGTTCTTC	CASSFLADEQFF
-	TRBV19	-	TRBJ2-7	TGTGCCAGTAGTCCCGCGACAGCAACTTACGGGTCCGAGCAGTACTTC	CASSPATATYGSEQYF
TRBD2	TRBV13	-	TRBJ2-1	TGTGCCAGCAGCGTTGGACTAGCGGGAAATGAGCAGTTCTTC	CASSVGLAGNEQFF
-	TRBV6-1	-	TRBJ2-2	TGTGCCAGCAGTGCCCTCGGTGTCACCGGGGAGCTGTTTTTT	CASSALGVTGELFF
-	TRBV10-3	-	TRBJ1-1	TGTGCCATCAGCCCCGGGCAGAGCACTGAAGCTTTCTTT	CAISPGQSTEAFF
TRBD1	TRBV10-3	-	TRBJ2-7	TGTGCCATCAGACAAGGGGGCTGGTACGAGCAGTACTTC	CAIRQGGWYEQYF
TRBD1	TRBV25-1	-	TRBJ2-7	TGTGCCAGCAGTGAAGGTACAGGGGGTGAGCAGTACTTC	CASSEGTGGEQYF
-	TRBV5-4	-	TRBJ2-5	TGTGCCAGCAGCTTGGGGCCGGGTTGGGGACTAGAGACCCAGTACTTC	CASSLGPGWGLETQYF
-	TRBV19	-	TRBJ2-2	TGTGCCAGTAGTATGGGAACTTACACCGGGGAGCTGTTTTTT	CASSMGTYTGELFF
-	TRBV7-9	-	TRBJ2-3	TGTGCCAGCACCGACGGGAACCTGGGGGCCACAGATACGCAGTATTTT	CASTDGNLGATDTQYF
TRBD2	TRBV6-5	-	TRBJ2-3	TGTGCCAGCAGGGGGACTAGCGGGAGCGTAGATACGCAGTATTTT	CASRGTSGSVDTQYF
-	TRBV28	-	TRBJ1-2	TGTGCCAGCCACAGAGGCGATCACTATGGCTACACCTTC	CASHRGDHYGYTF